This T cell receptor beta chain came from a study of cytomegalovirus exposure and HLA in healthy donors. On this clone itself: The antigen remains undetermined.

V was pared by 5 bases and J by 2 bases, with 2 bases of the junction left unmatched. The CDR3 has 14 amino acids. Germline V gene data show CDR1 as MNHEY and CDR2 as SMNVEV (reference sequence). PCR primers comprised 60 Vbeta and 13 Jbeta primers. Clones were read by immunoSEQ multiplex PCR, and TCRdb kept only the in-frame ones, dropping some. The profile shows over 130,000 clones, around 82% of them singletons. Study-wide points: The later analysis indicated that the majority of CMV-associated TCR beta chains appeared HLA-restricted. The study designated 150 or so TCR beta chains cytomegalovirus-associated. Earlier analysis looked at TCR beta V segments, and most were productive about 90% or about 30% of the time. Relative to equally common others, HLA-associated TCR beta chains showed greater clonal expansion in a later analysis.

The specimen was PBMCs. This clonotype was sampled from a man between 50 and 59 years old in good health and CMV-seronegative. The chain couples TRBV27 to TRBJ2-1; 8 nucleotides match TRBD2. As DNA, the CDR3 is TGTGCCAGCAGTAGACTAGCGCCCTACAATGAGCAGTTCTTC. Its protein product is CASSRLAPYNEQFF.